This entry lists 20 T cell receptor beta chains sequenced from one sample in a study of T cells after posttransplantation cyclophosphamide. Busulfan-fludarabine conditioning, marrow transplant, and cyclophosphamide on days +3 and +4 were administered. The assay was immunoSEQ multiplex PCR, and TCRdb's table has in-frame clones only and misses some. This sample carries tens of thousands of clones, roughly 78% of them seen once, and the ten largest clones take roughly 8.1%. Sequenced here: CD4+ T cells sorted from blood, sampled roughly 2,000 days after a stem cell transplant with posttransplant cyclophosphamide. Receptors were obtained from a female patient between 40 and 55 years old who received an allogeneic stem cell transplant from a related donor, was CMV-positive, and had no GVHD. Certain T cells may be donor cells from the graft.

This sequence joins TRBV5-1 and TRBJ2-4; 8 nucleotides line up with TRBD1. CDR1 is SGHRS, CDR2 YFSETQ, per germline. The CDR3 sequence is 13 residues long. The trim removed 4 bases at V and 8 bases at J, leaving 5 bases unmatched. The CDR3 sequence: CASSRTGYDIQYF. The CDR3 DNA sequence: TGCGCCAGCAGCCGGACAGGGTATGACATTCAGTACTTC. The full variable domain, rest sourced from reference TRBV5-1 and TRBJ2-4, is KAGVTQTPRYLIKTRGQQVTLSCSPISGHRSVSWYQQTPGQGLQFLFEYFSETQRNKGNFPGRFSGRQFSNSRSEMNVSTLELGDSALYLCASSRTGYDIQYFGAGTRLSVL.

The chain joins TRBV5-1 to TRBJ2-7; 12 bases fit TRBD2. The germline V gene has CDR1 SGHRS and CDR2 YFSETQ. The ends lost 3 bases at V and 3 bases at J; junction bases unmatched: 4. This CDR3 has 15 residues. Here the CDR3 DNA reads TGCGCCAGCAGCTGGACTAGCGGGGAAGGCTACGAGCAGTACTTC. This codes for CASSWTSGEGYEQYF.

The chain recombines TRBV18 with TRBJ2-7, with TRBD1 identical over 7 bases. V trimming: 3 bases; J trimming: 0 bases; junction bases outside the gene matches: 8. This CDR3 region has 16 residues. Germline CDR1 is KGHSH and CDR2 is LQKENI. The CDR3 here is CASSPRSGTVSYEQYF. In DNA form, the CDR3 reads TGTGCCAGCTCACCCCGAAGTGGGACAGTCTCCTACGAGCAGTACTTC. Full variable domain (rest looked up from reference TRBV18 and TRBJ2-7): NAGVMQNPRHLVRRRGQEARLRCSPMKGHSHVYWYRQLPEEGLKFMVYLQKENIIDESGMPKERFSAEFPKEGPSILRIQQVVRGDSAAYFCASSPRSGTVSYEQYFGPGTRLTVT.

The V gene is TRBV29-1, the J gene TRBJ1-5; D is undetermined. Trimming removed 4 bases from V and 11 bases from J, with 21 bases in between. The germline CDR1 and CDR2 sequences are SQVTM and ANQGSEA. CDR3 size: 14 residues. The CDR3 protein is CSVVLGSYGSSQHF. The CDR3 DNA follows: TGCAGCGTTGTTCTGGGCTCTTATGGGTCTTCCCAGCATTTT.

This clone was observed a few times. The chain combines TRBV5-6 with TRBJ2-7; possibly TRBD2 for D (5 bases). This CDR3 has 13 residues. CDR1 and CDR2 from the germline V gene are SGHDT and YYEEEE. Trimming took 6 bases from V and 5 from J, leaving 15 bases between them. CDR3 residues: CASIKRGINEQYF. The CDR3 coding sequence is TGTGCCAGCATTAAACGGGGTATCAACGAGCAGTACTTC.

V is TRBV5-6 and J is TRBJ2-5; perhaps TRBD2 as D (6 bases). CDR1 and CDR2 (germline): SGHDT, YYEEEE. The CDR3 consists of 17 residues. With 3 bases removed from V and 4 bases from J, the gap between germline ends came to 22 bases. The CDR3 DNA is TGTGCCAGCAGCTGGGGGTTACGGCTAGCGAGGGGAGAGACCCAGTACTTC. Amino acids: CASSWGLRLARGETQYF.

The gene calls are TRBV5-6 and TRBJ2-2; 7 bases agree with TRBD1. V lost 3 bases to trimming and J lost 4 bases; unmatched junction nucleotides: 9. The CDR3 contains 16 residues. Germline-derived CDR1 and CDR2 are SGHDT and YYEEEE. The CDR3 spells CASSSDRVRITGELFF. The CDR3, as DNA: TGTGCCAGCAGCTCAGACAGGGTTAGGATCACCGGGGAGCTGTTTTTT.

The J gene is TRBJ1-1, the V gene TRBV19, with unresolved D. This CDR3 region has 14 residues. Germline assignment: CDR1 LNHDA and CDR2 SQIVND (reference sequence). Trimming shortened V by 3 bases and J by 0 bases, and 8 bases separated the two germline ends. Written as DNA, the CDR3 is TGTGCCAGTAGTATTGAGGGTATGAACACTGAAGCTTTCTTT. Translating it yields CASSIEGMNTEAFF.

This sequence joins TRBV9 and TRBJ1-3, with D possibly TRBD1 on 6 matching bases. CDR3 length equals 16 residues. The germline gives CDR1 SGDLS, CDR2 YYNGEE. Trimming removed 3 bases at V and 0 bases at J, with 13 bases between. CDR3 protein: CASSAGGAVSGNTIYF. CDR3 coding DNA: TGTGCCAGCAGCGCGGGGGGGGCCGTCTCTGGAAACACCATATATTTT. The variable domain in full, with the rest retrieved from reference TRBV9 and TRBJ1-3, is DSGVTQTPKHLITATGQRVTLRCSPRSGDLSVYWYQQSLDQGLQFLIQYYNGEERAKGNILERFSAQQFPDLHSELNLSSLELGDSALYFCASSAGGAVSGNTIYFGEGSWLTVV.

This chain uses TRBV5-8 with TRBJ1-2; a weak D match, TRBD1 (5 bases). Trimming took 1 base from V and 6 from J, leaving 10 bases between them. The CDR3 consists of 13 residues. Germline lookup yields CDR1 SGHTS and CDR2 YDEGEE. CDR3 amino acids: CASSLKGPDGYTF. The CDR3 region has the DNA TGTGCCAGCAGCTTGAAGGGGCCGGATGGCTACACCTTC.

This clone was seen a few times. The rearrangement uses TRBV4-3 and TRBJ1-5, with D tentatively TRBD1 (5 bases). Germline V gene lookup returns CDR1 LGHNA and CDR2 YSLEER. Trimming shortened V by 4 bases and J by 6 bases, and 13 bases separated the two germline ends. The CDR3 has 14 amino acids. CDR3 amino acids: CASSPVGVGQPQHF. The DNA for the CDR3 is TGCGCCAGCAGCCCAGTAGGGGTGGGTCAGCCCCAGCATTTT.

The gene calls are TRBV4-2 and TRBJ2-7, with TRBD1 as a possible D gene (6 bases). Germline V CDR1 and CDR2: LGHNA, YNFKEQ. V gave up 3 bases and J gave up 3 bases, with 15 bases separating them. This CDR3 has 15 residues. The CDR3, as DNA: TGTGCCAGCAGCCAGGGGGCTACTGGGATCTACGAGCAGTACTTC. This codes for CASSQGATGIYEQYF.

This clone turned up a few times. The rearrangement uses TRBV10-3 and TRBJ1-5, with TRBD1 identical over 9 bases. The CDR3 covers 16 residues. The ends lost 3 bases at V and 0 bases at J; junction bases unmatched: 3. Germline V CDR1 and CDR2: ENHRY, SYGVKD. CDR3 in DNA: TGTGCCATCAGTGAAGGGGACAGGGTTAGCAATCAGCCCCAGCATTTT. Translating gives CAISEGDRVSNQPQHF.

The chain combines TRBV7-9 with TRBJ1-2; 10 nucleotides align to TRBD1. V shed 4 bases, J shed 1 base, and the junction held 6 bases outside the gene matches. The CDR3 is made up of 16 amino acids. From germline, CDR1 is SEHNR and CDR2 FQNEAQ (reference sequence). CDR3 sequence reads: CASSYRDRGLNYGYTF. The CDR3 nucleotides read TGTGCCAGCAGCTACCGGGACAGGGGACTTAACTATGGCTACACCTTC.

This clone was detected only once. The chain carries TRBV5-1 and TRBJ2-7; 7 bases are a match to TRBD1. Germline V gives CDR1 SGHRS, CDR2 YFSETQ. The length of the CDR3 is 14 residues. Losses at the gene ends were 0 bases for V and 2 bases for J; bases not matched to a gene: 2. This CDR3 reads CASSLAQGAYEQYF. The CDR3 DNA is TGCGCCAGCAGCTTGGCTCAGGGGGCCTACGAGCAGTACTTC.

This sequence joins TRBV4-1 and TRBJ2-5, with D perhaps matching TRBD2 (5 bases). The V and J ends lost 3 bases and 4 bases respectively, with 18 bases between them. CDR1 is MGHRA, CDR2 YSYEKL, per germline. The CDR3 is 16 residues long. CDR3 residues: CASSQGVDPGSETQYF. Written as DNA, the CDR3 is TGCGCCAGCAGCCAGGGTGTGGATCCGGGGTCAGAGACCCAGTACTTC.

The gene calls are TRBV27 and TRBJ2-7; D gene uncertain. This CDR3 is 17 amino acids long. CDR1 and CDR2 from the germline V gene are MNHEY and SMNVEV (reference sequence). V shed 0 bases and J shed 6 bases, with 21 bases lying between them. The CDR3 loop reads CASSLSLNVKKVFEQYF. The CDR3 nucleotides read TGTGCCAGCAGTTTATCCCTAAACGTTAAAAAAGTTTTCGAGCAGTACTTC.

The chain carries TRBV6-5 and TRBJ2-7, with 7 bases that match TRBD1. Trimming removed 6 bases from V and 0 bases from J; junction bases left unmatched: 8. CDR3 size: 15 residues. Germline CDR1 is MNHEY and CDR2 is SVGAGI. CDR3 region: CASSPDRANSYEQYF. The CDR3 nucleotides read TGTGCCAGCAGCCCAGACAGGGCTAACTCCTACGAGCAGTACTTC.

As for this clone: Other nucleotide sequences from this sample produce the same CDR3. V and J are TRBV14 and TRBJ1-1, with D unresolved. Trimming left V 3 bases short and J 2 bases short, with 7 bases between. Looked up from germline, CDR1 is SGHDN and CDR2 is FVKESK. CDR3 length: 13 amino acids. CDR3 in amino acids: CASSQQANTEAFF. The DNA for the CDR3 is TGTGCCAGCAGCCAGCAGGCAAACACTGAAGCTTTCTTT.

The CDR3 protein is CASSPDRVIEAFF. The CDR3 nucleotides are TGTGCCAGTAGCCCGGACAGGGTGATTGAAGCTTTCTTT. The chain carries TRBV19 and TRBJ1-1; 8 bases match TRBD1. The CDR3 runs 13 residues. V was pared by 6 bases and J by 7 bases, with 7 bases of the junction left unmatched. Germline V lookup: CDR1 LNHDA, CDR2 SQIVND (reference sequence).